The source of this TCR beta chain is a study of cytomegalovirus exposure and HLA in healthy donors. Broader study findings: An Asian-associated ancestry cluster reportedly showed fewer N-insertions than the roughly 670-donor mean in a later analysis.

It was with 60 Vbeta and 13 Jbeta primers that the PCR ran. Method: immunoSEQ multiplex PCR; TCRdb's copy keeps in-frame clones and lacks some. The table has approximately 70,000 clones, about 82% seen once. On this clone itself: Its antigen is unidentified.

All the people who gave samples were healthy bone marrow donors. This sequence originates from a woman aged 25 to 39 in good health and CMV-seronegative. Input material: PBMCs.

The CDR3 sequence is CASSLRQNTEAFF. The CDR3 DNA reads as TGCGCCAGCAGCTTACGACAGAACACTGAAGCTTTCTTT. V and J are TRBV5-1 and TRBJ1-1; D is undetermined. V dropped 2 bases and J dropped 1 base, with 6 bases sitting between them. The CDR3 spans 13 residues. The germline V gene encodes CDR1 SGHRS and CDR2 YFSETQ.